This T cell receptor beta chain was obtained from a study of OX40 agonist ivuxolimab in advanced cancers. As for the study in general: Patients were dosed with the agonistic anti-OX40 (CD134) antibody ivuxolimab. Three patients, one with hepatocellular carcinoma and two with cutaneous melanoma, responded partially. The study's findings and limits: Fewer expanded clones were found on average in CD4+ than in CD8+ T cells.

In regard to this clone: Its target is unknown.

The data were produced by immunoSEQ multiplex PCR, yet TCRdb's version contains in-frame clones alone and is incomplete. The repertoire holds just under 20,000 clones, with over 75% as singletons. The sequence came from an adult with an advanced solid tumor such as melanoma, head and neck, liver or kidney cancer. The source material was CD4+ or CD8+ T cells sorted from blood, sampled in a trial of the OX40 agonist ivuxolimab.

The CDR3 here is CASSRQGLGNQPQHF. The DNA of the CDR3 is TGTGCCAGTAGTCGACAGGGTCTTGGCAATCAGCCCCAGCATTTT. The V gene is TRBV19, the J gene TRBJ1-5, with 7 bases fitting TRBD1. Germline CDR1 reads LNHDA; CDR2 reads SQIVND (reference sequence). With 5 bases clipped from V and 2 bases from J, the junction kept 6 bases outside the gene matches. This CDR3 is 15 amino acids long.